This entry lists 2 T cell receptor beta chains sequenced from one sample in a study of identifying expanded T cells in peripheral blood. Sequencing used immunoSEQ multiplex PCR; TCRdb keeps in-frame clones, though not all of them. The sample lists over 85,000 clones, approximately 84% occurring once. The sequencing input was blood. These receptors were taken from a person aged 18 to 70 in good health.

The chain has TRBV7-9 and TRBJ2-1, with a tentative D call TRBD2 (6 bases). Deletions cut 5 bases from V and 3 bases from J, with 20 bases between. The CDR3 contains 17 residues. The germline V gene has CDR1 SEHNR and CDR2 FQNEAQ (reference sequence). The CDR3, as DNA: TGTGCCAGCAGCCCCAGGACGGGCGGGGAAGACTACAATGAGCAGTTCTTC. Protein sequence: CASSPRTGGEDYNEQFF.

The V call is TRBV2, the J call TRBJ2-1; D is uncertain. Germline V CDR1 and CDR2: SNHLY, FYNNEI. The V and J ends lost 1 base and 7 bases respectively, with 11 bases between them. The CDR3 contains 14 residues. CDR3 region: CASSEVAAENEQFF. The CDR3 nucleotides are TGTGCCAGCAGTGAAGTAGCTGCGGAGAATGAGCAGTTCTTC.